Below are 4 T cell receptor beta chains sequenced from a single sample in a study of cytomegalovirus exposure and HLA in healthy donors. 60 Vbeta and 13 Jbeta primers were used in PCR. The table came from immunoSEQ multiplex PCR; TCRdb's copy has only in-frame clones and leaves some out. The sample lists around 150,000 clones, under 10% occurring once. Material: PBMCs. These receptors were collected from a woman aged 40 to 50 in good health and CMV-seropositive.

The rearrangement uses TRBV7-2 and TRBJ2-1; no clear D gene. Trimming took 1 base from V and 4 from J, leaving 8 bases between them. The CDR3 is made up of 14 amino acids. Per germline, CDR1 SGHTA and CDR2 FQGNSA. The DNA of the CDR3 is TGTGCCAGCAGCTTAGACGGTAATTACAATGAGCAGTTCTTC. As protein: CASSLDGNYNEQFF.

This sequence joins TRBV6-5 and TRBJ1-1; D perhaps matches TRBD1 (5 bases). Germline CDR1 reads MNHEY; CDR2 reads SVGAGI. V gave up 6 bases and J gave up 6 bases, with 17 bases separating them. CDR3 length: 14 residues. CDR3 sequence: CASSIRGILPEAFF. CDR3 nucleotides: TGTGCCAGCAGCATAAGGGGAATTCTCCCTGAAGCTTTCTTT.

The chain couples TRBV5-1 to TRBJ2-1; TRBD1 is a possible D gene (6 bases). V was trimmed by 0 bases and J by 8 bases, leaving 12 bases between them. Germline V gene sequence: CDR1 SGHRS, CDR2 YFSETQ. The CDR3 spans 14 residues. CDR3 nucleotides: TGCGCCAGCAGCTTGGGACAGGCAGGGGATGAGCAGTTCTTC. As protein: CASSLGQAGDEQFF. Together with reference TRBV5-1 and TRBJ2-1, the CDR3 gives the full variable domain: KAGVTQTPRYLIKTRGQQVTLSCSPISGHRSVSWYQQTPGQGLQFLFEYFSETQRNKGNFPGRFSGRQFSNSRSEMNVSTLELGDSALYLCASSLGQAGDEQFFGPGTRLTVL.

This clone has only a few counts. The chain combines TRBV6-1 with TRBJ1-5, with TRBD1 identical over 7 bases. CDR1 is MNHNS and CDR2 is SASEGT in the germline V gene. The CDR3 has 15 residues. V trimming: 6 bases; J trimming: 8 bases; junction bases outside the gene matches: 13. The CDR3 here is CASSAGPTGSEPQHF. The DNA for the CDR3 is TGTGCCAGCAGCGCCGGCCCGACAGGGAGTGAGCCCCAGCATTTT.